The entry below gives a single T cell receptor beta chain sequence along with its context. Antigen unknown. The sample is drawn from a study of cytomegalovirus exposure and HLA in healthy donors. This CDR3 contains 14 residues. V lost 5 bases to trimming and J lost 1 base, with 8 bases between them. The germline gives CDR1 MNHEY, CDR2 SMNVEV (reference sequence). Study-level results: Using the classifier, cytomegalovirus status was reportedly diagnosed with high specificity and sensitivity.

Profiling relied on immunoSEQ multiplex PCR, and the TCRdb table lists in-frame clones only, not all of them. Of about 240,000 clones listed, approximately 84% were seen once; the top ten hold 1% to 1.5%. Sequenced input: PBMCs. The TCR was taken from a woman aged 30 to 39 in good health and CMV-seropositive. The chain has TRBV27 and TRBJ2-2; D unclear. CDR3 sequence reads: CASSLAMNTGELFF. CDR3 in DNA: TGTGCCAGCAGTCTCGCTATGAACACCGGGGAGCTGTTTTTT.